This TCR beta chain came from a study of OX40 agonist ivuxolimab in advanced cancers. Across the study: Partial responses occurred in three patients (one hepatocellular carcinoma, two cutaneous melanoma).

Study-wide results and caveats: Determination of antigen specificity was not performed for the expanded peripheral T cells.

Clones were sequenced by immunoSEQ multiplex PCR, and TCRdb holds only the in-frame ones, with some missing. The sample has tens of thousands of clones, around four fifths seen once. As for this clone: Its specificity is not known.

The sample was CD4+ or CD8+ T cells sorted from blood, taken in a trial of the OX40 agonist ivuxolimab. The TCR was taken from an adult with an advanced solid tumor such as melanoma, head and neck, liver or kidney cancer.

CDR3 region: CASSPGGGTGETQYF. For the CDR3, the DNA is TGTGCCAGCAGCCCAGGGGGGGGGACCGGAGAGACCCAGTACTTC. This chain joins TRBV9 and TRBJ2-5; D is possibly TRBD1 or TRBD2 (7 bases each). The V gene lost 4 bases and the J gene lost 4 bases, with 17 bases spanning the gap. The CDR3 covers 15 residues. The germline gives CDR1 SGDLS, CDR2 YYNGEE. Looking up the rest from reference TRBV9 and TRBJ2-5 gives the full variable domain: DSGVTQTPKHLITATGQRVTLRCSPRSGDLSVYWYQQSLDQGLQFLIQYYNGEERAKGNILERFSAQQFPDLHSELNLSSLELGDSALYFCASSPGGGTGETQYFGPGTRLLVL.